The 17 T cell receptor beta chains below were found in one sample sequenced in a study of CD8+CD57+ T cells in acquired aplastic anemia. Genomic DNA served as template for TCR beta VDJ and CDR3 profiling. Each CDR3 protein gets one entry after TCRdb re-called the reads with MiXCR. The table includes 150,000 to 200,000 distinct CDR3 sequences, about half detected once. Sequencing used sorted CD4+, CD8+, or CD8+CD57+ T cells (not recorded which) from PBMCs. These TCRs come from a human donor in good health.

CDR3 sequence: CASSKSQGGTEAFF. CDR3 coding DNA: TGTGCCAGCAGCAAAAGCCAGGGAGGTACTGAAGCTTTCTTT. The genes are TRBV7-2 and TRBJ1-1; D may be TRBD1 (5 bases). V lost 5 bases to trimming and J lost 5 bases, with 15 bases between them. This CDR3 spans 14 amino acids. Germline V CDR1 and CDR2: SGHTA, FQGNSA.

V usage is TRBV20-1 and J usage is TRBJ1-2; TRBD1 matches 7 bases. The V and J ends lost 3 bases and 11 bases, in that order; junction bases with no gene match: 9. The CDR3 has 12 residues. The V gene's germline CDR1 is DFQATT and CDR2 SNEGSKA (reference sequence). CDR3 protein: CSASSRQGPYTF. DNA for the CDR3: TGCAGTGCTAGCTCAAGACAGGGTCCTTACACCTTC.

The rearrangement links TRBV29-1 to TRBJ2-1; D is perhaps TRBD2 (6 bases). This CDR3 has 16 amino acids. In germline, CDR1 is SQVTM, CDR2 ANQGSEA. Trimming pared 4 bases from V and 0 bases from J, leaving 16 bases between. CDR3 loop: CSVVGGAELSYNEQFF. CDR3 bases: TGCAGCGTTGTTGGAGGGGCCGAGCTCTCCTACAATGAGCAGTTCTTC.

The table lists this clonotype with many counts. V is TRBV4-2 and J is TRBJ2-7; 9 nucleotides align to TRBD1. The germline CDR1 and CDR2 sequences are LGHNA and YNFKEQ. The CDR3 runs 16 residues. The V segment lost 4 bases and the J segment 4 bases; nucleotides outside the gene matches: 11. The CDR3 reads CASSPYGTGLKYEQYF. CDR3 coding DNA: TGTGCCAGCAGCCCCTACGGGACAGGGTTAAAGTACGAGCAGTACTTC.

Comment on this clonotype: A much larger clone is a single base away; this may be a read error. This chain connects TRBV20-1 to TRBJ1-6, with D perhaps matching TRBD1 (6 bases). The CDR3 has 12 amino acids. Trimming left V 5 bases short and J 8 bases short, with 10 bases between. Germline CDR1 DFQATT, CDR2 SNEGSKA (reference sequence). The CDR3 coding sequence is TGCAGTGCTTGGAGACAGGATTCACCCCTCCACTTT. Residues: CSAWRQDSPLHF.

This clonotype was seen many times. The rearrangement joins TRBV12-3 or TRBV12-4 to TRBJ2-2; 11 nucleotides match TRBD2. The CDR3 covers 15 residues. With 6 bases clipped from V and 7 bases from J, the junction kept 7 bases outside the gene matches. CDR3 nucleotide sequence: TGTGCCAGCAGCTCGACTAGCGGGACGTACGGGGAGCTGTTTTTT. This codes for CASSSTSGTYGELFF.

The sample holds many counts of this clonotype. CDR3 bases: TGTGCCAGCAGTTACGGGATCGACAGGGGGAACTACGAGCAGTACTTC. Amino acids: CASSYGIDRGNYEQYF. The genes are TRBV6-5 and TRBJ2-7; TRBD1 matches 9 bases. Germline-derived CDR1 and CDR2 are MNHEY and SVGAGI. This CDR3 has 16 residues. The J segment lost 3 bases and the V segment lost 2 bases, leaving 8 bases of the junction unmatched.

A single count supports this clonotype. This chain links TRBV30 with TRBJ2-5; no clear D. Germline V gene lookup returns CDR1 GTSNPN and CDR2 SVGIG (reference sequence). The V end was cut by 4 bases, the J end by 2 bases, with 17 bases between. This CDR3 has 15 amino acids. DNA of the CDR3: TGTGCCTGGACTGCGAAGACGTTCACTCAAGAGACCCAGTACTTC. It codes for CAWTAKTFTQETQYF.

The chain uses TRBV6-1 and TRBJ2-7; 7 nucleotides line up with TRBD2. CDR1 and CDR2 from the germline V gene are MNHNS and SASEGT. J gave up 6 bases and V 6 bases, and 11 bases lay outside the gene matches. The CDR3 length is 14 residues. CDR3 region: CASSPGTIGLEQYF. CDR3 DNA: TGTGCCAGCAGCCCTGGGACTATTGGGCTCGAGCAGTACTTC.

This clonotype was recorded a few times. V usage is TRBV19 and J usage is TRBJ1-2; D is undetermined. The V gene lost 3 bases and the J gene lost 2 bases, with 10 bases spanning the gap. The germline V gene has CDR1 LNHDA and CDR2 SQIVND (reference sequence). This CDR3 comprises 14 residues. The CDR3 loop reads CASSIGPYNYGYTF. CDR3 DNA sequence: TGTGCCAGTAGTATTGGTCCGTACAACTATGGCTACACCTTC.

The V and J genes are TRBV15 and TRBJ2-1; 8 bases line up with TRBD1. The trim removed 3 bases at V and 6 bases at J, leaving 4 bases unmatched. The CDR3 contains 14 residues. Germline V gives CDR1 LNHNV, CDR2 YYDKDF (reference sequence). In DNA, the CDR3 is TGTGCCACCAGCAGTCCGACAGGGGTCAATGAGCAGTTCTTC. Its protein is CATSSPTGVNEQFF.

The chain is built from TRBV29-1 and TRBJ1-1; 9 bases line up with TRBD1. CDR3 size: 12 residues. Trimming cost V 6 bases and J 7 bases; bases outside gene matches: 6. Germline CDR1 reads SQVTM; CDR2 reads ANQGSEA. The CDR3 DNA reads TGCAGCGTCGTACAGGGGGCAGTTGAAGCTTTCTTT. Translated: CSVVQGAVEAFF.

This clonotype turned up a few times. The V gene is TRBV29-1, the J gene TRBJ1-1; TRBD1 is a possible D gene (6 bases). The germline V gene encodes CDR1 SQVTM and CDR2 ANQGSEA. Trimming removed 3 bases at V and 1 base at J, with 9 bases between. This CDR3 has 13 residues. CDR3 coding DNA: TGCAGCGTTGAGCGGACAGAGAACACTGAAGCTTTCTTT. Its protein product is CSVERTENTEAFF.

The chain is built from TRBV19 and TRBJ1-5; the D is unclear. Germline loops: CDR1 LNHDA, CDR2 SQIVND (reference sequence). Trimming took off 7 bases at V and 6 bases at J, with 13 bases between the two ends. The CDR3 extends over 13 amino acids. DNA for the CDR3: TGTGCCAGTATGTCTGGGGTTCGTCAGCCCCAGCATTTT. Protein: CASMSGVRQPQHF.

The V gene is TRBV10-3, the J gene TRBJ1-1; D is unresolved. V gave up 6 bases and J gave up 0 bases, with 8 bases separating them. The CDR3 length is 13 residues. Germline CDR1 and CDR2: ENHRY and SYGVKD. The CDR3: CAIRRDMNTEAFF. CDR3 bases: TGTGCCATCAGAAGAGATATGAACACTGAAGCTTTCTTT.

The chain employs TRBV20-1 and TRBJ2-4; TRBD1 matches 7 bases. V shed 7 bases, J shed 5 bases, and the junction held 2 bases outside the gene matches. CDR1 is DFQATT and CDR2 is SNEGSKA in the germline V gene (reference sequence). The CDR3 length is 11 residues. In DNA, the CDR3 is TGCAGTGGACAGGGCCAAAACATTCAGTACTTC. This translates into CSGQGQNIQYF.

CDR3 nucleotide sequence: TGCGCCAGCAGTGATGTTGGGAGGGGGGCAACTAATGAAAAACTGTTTTTT. Protein: CASSDVGRGATNEKLFF. J is TRBJ1-4 and V is TRBV10-2, with a weak D call TRBD1 (6 bases). Germline lookup yields CDR1 WSHSY and CDR2 SAAADI. The CDR3 has 17 residues. The V gene lost 3 bases and the J gene lost 0 bases, with 14 bases spanning the gap.